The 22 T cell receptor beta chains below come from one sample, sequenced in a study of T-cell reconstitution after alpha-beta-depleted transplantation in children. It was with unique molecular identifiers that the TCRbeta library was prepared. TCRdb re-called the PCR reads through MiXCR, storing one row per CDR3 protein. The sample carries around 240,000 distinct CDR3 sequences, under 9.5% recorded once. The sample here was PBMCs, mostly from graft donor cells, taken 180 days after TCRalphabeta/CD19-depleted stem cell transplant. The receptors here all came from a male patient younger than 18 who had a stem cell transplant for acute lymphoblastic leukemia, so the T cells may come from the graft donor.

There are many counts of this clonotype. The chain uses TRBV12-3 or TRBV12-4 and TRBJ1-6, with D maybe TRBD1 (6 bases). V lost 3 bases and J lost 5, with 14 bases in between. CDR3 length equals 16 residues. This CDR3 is CASSFELGAHNSPLHF. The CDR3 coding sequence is TGTGCCAGCAGTTTTGAGCTGGGGGCCCATAATTCACCCCTCCACTTT.

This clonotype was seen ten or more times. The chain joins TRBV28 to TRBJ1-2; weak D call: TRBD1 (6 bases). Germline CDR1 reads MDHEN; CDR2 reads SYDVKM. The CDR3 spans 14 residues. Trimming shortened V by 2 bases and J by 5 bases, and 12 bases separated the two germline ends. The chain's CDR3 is CASSLGGPEYGYTF. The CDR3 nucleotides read TGTGCCAGCAGTTTAGGGGGCCCAGAGTATGGCTACACCTTC.

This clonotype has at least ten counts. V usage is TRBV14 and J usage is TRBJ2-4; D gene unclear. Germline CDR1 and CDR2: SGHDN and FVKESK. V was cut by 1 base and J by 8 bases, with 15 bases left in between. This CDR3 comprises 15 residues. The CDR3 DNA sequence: TGTGCCAGCAGCCAAGGAGAAACCTCACGGGACATTCAGTACTTC. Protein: CASSQGETSRDIQYF.

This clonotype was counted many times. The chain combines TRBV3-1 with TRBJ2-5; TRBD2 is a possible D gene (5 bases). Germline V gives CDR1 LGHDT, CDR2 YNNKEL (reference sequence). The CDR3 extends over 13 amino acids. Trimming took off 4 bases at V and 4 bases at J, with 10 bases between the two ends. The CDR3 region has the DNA TGTGCCAGCAGCCCCGGACTCATAGAGACCCAGTACTTC. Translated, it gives CASSPGLIETQYF.

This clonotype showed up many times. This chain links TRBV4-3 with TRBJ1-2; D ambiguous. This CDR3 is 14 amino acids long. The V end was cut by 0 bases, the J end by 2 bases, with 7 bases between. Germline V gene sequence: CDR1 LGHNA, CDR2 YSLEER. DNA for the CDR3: TGCGCCAGCAGCCAAGAAAAGTGGAACTATGGCTACACCTTC. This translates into CASSQEKWNYGYTF.

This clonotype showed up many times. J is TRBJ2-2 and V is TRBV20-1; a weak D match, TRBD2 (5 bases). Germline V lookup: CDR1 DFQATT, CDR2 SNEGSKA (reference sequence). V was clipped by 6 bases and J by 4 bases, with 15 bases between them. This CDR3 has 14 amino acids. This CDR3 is CSAPGGRGTGELFF. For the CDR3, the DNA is TGCAGTGCCCCAGGTGGCCGGGGCACCGGGGAGCTGTTTTTT.

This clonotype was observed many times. CDR3 protein: CASSQGQGVSGYTF. For the CDR3, the DNA is TGTGCCAGCAGCCAAGGTCAGGGGGTGAGTGGCTACACCTTC. The J gene is TRBJ1-2, the V gene TRBV3-1; 7 positions match TRBD1. From germline, CDR1 is LGHDT and CDR2 YNNKEL (reference sequence). V gave up 1 base and J gave up 7 bases; unmatched junction bases: 6. This CDR3 contains 14 residues.

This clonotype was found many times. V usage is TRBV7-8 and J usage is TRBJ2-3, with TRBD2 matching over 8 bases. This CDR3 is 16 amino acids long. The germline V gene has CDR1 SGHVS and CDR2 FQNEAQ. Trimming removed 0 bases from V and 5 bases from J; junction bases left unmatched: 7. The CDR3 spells CASSLAWRGVVDTQYF. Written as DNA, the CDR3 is TGTGCCAGCAGCTTAGCTTGGCGGGGGGTAGTAGATACGCAGTATTTT.

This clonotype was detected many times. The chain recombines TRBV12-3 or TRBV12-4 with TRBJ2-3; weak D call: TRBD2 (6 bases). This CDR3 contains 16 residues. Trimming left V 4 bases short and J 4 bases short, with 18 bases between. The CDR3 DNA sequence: TGTGCCAGCAGTTCAAACGGGGACTTGTTGCCAGATACGCAGTATTTT. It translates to CASSSNGDLLPDTQYF.

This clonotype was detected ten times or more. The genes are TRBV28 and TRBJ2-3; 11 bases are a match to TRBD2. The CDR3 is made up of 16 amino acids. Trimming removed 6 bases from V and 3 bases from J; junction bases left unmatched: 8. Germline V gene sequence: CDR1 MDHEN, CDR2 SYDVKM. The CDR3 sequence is CASRSGTSGYTDTQYF. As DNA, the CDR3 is TGTGCCAGCAGGTCCGGGACTAGCGGTTATACAGATACGCAGTATTTT.

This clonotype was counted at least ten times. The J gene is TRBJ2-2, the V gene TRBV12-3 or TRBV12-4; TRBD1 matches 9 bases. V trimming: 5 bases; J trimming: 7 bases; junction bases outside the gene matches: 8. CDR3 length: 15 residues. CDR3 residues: CASSPVQGAGGELFF. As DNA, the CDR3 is TGTGCCAGCAGTCCAGTACAGGGGGCTGGCGGGGAGCTGTTTTTT.

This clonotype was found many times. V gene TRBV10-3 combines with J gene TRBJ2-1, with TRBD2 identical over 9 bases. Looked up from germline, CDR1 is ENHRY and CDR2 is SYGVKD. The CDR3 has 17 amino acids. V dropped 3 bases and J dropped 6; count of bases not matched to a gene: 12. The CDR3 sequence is CAISERRLAEGGNEQFF. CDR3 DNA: TGTGCCATCAGTGAAAGAAGACTAGCGGAGGGAGGCAATGAGCAGTTCTTC.

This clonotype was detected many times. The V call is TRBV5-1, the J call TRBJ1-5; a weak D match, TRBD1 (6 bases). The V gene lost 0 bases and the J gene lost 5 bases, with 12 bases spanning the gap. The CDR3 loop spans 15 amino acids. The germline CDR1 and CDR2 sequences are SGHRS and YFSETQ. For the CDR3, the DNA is TGCGCCAGCAGCTTGGCAGGGGAGCGGGATCAGCCCCAGCATTTT. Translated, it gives CASSLAGERDQPQHF.

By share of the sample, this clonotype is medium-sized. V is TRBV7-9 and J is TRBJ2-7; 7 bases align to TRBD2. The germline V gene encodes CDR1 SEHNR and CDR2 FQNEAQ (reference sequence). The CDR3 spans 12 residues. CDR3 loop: CSTSPGGYEQYF. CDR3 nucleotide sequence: TGTTCCACATCGCCGGGGGGCTACGAGCAGTACTTC.

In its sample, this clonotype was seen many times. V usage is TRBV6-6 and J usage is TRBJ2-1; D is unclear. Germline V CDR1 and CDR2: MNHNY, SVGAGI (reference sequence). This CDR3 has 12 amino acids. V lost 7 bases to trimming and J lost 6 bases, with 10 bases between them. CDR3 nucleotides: TGTGCCAGCAATCATCCGGGCAATGAGCAGTTCTTC. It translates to CASNHPGNEQFF.

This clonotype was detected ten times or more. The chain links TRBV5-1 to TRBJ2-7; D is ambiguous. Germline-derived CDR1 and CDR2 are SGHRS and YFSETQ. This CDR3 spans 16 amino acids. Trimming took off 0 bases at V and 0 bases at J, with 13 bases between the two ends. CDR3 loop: CASSLEGSRSSYEQYF. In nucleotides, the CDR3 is TGCGCCAGCAGCTTGGAGGGTAGCCGGAGCTCCTACGAGCAGTACTTC.

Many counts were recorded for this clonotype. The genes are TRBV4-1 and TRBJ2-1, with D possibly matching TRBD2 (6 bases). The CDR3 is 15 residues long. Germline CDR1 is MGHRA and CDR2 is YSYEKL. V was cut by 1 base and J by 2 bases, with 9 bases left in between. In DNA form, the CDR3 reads TGCGCCAGCAGCCAAGTTAGCGGAGCCTACAATGAGCAGTTCTTC. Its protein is CASSQVSGAYNEQFF.

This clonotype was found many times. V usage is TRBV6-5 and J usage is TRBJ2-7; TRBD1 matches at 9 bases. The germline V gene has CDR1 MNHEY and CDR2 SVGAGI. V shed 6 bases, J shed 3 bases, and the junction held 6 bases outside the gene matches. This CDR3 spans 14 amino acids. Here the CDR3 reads CASRRQGGGYEQYF. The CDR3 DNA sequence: TGTGCCAGCAGGCGACAGGGGGGAGGCTACGAGCAGTACTTC.

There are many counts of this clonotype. CDR3 amino acids: CASRAGFSETQYF. CDR3 DNA sequence: TGTGCCAGCAGGGCAGGGTTCTCGGAGACCCAGTACTTC. The chain is built from TRBV27 and TRBJ2-5, with TRBD1 as a possible D gene (5 bases). The CDR3 extends over 13 amino acids. The V end lost 6 bases, the J end lost 5 bases, and 13 bases lay between the germline ends. The V gene's germline CDR1 is MNHEY and CDR2 SMNVEV (reference sequence).

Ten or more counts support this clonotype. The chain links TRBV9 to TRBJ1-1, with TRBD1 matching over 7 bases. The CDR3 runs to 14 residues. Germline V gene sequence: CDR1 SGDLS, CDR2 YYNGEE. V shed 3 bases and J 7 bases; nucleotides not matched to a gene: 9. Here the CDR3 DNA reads TGTGCCAGCAGCGCTCAGGGGGGTGACGGTGAAGCTTTCTTT. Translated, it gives CASSAQGGDGEAFF.

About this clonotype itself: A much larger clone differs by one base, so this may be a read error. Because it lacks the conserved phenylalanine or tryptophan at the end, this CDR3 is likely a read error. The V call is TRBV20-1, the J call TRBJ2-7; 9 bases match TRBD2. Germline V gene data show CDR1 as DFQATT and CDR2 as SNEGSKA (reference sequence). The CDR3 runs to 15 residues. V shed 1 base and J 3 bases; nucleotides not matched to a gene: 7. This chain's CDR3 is CSARGKGLASYEQYS. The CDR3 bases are TGCAGTGCTAGAGGAAAGGGACTAGCAAGCTACGAGCAGTACTCC.

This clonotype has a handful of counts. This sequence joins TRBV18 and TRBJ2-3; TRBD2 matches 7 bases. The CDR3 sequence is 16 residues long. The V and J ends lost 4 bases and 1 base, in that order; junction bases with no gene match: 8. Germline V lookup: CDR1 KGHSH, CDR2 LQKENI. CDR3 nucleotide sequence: TGTGCCAGCTCACGCGGGAGTAGCGGACGCACAGATACGCAGTATTTT. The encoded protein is CASSRGSSGRTDTQYF.